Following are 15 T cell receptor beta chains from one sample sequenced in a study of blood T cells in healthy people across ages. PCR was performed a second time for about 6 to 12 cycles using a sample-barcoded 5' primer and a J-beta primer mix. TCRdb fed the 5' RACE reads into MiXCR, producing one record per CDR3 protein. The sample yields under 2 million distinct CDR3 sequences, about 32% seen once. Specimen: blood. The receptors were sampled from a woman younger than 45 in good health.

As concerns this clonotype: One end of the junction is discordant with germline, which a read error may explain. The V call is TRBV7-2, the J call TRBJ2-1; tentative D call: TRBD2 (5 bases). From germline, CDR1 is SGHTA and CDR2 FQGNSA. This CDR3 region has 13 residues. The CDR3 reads CASSRTPGNEQVF. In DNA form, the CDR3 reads TGTGCCAGCAGCCGGACTCCCGGCAATGAGCAGGTCTTC. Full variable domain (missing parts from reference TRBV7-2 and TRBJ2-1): GAGVSQSPSNKVTEKGKDVELRCDPISGHTALYWYRQSLGQGLEFLIYFQGNSAPDKSGLPSDRFSAERTGGSVSTLTIQRTQQEDSAVYLCASSRTPGNEQVFGPGTRLTVL.

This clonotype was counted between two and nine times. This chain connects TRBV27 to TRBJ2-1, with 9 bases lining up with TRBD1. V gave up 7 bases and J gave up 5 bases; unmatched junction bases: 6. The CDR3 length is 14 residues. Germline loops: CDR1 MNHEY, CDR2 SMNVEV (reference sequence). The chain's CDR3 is CASIGQGINNEQFF. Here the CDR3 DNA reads TGTGCCAGCATAGGACAGGGGATTAACAATGAGCAGTTCTTC.

The CDR3 here is CASSFLRSGANTGELFF. DNA of the CDR3: TGTGCCAGCAGCTTCCTCCGGAGCGGGGCAAACACCGGGGAGCTGTTTTTT. This chain joins TRBV7-9 and TRBJ2-2; 7 bases fit TRBD2. Germline V lookup: CDR1 SEHNR, CDR2 FQNEAQ (reference sequence). Losses at the gene ends were 3 bases for V and 2 bases for J; bases not matched to a gene: 9. CDR3 length equals 17 residues.

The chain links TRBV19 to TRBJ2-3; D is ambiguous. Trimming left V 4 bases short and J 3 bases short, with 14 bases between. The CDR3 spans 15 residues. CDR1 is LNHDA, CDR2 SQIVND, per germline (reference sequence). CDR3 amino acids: CASSTILVGTDTQYF. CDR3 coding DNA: TGTGCCAGTAGTACGATTTTAGTTGGGACAGATACGCAGTATTTT.

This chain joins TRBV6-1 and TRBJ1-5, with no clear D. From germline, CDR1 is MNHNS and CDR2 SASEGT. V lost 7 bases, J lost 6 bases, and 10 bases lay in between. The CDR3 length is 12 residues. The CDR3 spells CASINAGQPQHF. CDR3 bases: TGTGCCAGCATTAACGCCGGTCAGCCCCAGCATTTT.

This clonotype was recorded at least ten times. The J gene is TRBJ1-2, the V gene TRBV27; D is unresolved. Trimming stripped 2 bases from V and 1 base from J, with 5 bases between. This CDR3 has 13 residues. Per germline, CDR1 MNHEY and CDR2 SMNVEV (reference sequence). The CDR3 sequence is CASSLRSNYGYTF. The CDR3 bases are TGTGCCAGCAGTTTAAGGAGTAACTATGGCTACACCTTC.

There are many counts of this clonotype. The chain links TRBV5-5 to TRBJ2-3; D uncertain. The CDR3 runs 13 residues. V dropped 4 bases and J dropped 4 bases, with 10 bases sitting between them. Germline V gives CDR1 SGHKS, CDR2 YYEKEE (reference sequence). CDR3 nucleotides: TGTGCCAGCAGCCCGCCCAGTTCAGATACGCAGTATTTT. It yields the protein CASSPPSSDTQYF.

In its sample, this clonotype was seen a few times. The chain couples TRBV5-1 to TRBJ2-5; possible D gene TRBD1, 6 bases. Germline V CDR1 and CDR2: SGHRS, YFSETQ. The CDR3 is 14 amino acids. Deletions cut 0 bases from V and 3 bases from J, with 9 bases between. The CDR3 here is CASSLAWTEETQYF. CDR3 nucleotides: TGCGCCAGCAGCTTGGCATGGACAGAAGAGACCCAGTACTTC.

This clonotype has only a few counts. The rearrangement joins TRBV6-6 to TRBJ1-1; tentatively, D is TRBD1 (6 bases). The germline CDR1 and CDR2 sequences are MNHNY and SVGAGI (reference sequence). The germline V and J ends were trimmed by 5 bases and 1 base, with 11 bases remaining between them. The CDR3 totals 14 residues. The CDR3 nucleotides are TGTGCCAGCAGTCCCCCGACAGGGAACACTGAAGCTTTCTTT. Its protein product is CASSPPTGNTEAFF.

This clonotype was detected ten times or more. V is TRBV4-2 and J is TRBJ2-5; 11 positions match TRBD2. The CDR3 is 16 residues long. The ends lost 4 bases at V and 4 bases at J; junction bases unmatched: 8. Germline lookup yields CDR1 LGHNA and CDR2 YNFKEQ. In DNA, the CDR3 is TGTGCCAGCAGCCCGACTAGCGGGGAGTGGGTAGAGACCCAGTACTTC. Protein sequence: CASSPTSGEWVETQYF.

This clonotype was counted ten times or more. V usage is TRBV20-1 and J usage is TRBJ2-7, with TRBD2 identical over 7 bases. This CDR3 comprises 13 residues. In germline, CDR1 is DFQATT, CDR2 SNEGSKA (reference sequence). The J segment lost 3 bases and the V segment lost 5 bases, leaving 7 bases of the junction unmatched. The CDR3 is CSAGGLADYEQYF. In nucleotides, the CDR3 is TGCAGTGCTGGGGGTCTAGCGGACTACGAGCAGTACTTC.

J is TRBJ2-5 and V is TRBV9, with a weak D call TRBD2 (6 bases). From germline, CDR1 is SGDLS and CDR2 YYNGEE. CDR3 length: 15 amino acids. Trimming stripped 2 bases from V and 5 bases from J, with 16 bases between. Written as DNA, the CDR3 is TGTGCCAGCAGCGTCTCGGGGGTAGGAGGCGAGACCCAGTACTTC. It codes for CASSVSGVGGETQYF.

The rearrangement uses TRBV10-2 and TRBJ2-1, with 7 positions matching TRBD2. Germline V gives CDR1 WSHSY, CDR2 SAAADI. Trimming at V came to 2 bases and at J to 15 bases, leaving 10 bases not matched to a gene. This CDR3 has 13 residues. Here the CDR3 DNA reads TGCGCCAGCAGTGAGGATCTAGCGGCGAATGGGTTCTTC. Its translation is CASSEDLAANGFF.

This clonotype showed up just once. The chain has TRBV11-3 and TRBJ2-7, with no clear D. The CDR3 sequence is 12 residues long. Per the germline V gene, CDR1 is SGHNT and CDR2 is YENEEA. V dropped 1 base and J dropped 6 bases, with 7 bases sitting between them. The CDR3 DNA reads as TGTGCCAGCAGCTTAGCTAACGGCGAGCAGTACTTC. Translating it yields CASSLANGEQYF. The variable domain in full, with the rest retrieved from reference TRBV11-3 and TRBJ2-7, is EAGVVQSPRYKIIEKKQPVAFWCNPISGHNTLYWYLQNLGQGPELLIRYENEEAVDDSQLPKDRFSAERLKGVDSTLKIQPAELGDSAVYLCASSLANGEQYFGPGTRLTVT.

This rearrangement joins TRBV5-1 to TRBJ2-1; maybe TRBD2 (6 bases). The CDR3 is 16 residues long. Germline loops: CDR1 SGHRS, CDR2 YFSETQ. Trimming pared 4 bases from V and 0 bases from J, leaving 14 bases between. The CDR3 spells CASSPKDYSSYNEQFF. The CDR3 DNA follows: TGCGCCAGCAGCCCCAAGGACTATAGCTCCTACAATGAGCAGTTCTTC.